This TCR beta chain derives from a study of blood T cell repertoires in COVID-19. Study summary: Specimens from acute and convalescent COVID-19 originated in the United States, Italy and Spain. From T cells, B-cell-depleted T cells, or PBMCs came the material, which was cDNA or gDNA.

In the source study's methods: Estimates of nucleated cell counts were drawn from the amplification of reference gene primers. Measured with immunoSEQ multiplex PCR; TCRdb has only the in-frame clones, and not every one. V, J and clone size were drawn from that table, and D and trimming were deduced from the DNA. The table records about 190,000 clones, around 80% of them present only once. This CDR3 has 17 amino acids. Trimming took off 4 bases at V and 0 bases at J, with 13 bases between the two ends. Germline assignment: CDR1 LGHDT and CDR2 YNNKEL (reference sequence). The gene calls are TRBV3-1 (or the pseudogene TRBV3-2) and TRBJ1-6; D is possibly TRBD1 (5 bases). This receptor was taken from a man aged 25 to 40 with active or convalescent COVID-19. Sequencing used peripheral blood. Here the CDR3 DNA reads TGTGCCAGCAGCCCGACAGTCCCGAGCTCCTATAATTCACCCCTCCACTTT. It codes for CASSPTVPSSYNSPLHF.